This note documents a single TCR beta chain sequence. The data stem from a study of blood T cell repertoires in COVID-19. Libraries were prepared by immunoSEQ multiplex PCR; TCRdb keeps only in-frame clonotypes and omits some of them. The sample includes approximately 200,000 clones, about nine tenths of them seen just once. In germline, CDR1 is WSHSY, CDR2 SAAADI. This CDR3 has 17 residues. V lost 3 bases and J lost 1; bases outside the gene matches: 8. The chain carries TRBV10-2 and TRBJ2-2; 7 bases align to TRBD2. The sequencing sample was made of peripheral blood. The sequence derives from a woman in her fifties or sixties with acute or convalescent COVID-19. CDR3 loop: CASSDRLAVMNTGELFF. CDR3 in DNA: TGCGCCAGCAGTGACCGTCTAGCGGTCATGAACACCGGGGAGCTGTTTTTT.